This T cell receptor (beta chain) comes out of a study of blood T cell repertoires in COVID-19 (dated by TCRdb to the early 2020s). Regarding the complete study: The collaborator samples originated in the United States, Italy and Spain and spanned the acute and convalescent phases of COVID-19. The prospective study material was composed of cDNA or gDNA derived from T cells, B-cell-depleted T cells, or PBMCs. The dataset comprised deeply sampled blood TCRbeta repertoires from subjects exposed to, actively infected with, or recovered from COVID-19. The repertoires were made available in a free public database intended to serve as a resource for research on the immune response to SARS-CoV-2. Samples came from the ongoing ImmuneRACE study (first 160 participants) plus 1,254 subjects from 6 global collaborators. A de-identified subject ID, COVID-19 status, age in years and sex were almost always included in the sample metadata. HLA class I and class II types, where available, came from metadata supplied by the sample provider rather than from assay-based typing.

TCRbeta CDR3 regions were amplified from genomic DNA by means of the immunoSEQ Assay, a bias-controlled multiplex PCR. As for how the authors treated the data: Within the assay, amplification of reference gene primers was used to estimate how many nucleated cells each sample contained. To quantify the absolute abundance of each unique TCRbeta CDR3 rearrangement, sequence reads were collapsed and filtered. For each sample, productive Simpson clonality was calculated by taking the square root of Simpson's diversity index across productive rearrangements. TCRdb provides this immuneACCESS table in a form limited to in-frame rearrangements. Some clones are lacking; in checked studies, under half of them reflect an unresolved V gene, and why the rest are absent is not known. The V and J calls and clone size are taken from that table; D and trimming were inferred from the DNA. The table for this sample lists roughly 350,000 clones; 75% to 90% of them were counted only once. The ten largest clones take up about 6% of the sample.

In Seattle, one collaborating source enrolled patients while the infection was active and tracked those patients longitudinally over the course of disease. Collaborating institutions collected whole blood in K2EDTA tubes following their own protocols. Collaborator samples were shipped for TCRbeta analysis as frozen whole blood, isolated PBMCs, or DNA extracted from either sample type. The paper as a whole reports these results and caveats: The quantity of clinical and demographic metadata differed by source and by participant and was supplied without curation.

As concerns this clone: The antigen it recognizes is unknown. Base qualities are missing; no much larger clone stands one base away.

Reading the germline V gene gives CDR1 SGHDN and CDR2 FVKESK. Trimming costs V 6 bases and J 0 bases, and their ends lie 26 bases apart. The CDR3 runs 19 amino acids, cysteine and phenylalanine included. The sequence is cut down to CDR3 DNA, 57 bases in frame from base 1. Material: peripheral blood. This sequence was found in a woman in her forties or fifties with COVID-19, enrolled during active disease. The rearranged chain carries TRBV14 and TRBJ1-1; TRBD1 could be the D gene, as 6 bases match. For the CDR3, the sequence is CASSTQSLLDRSMNTEAFF. The DNA sequence follows: TGTGCCAGCAGTACTCAAAGTCTTTTAGACAGGAGCATGAACACTGAAGCTTTCTTT. The full variable domain, completed from the reference TRBV14 and TRBJ1-1 proteins outside the CDR3, reads EAGVTQFPSHSVIEKGQTVTLRCDPISGHDNLYWYRRVMGKEIKFLLHFVKESKQDESGMPNNRFLAERTGGTYSTLKVQPAELEDSGVYFCASSTQSLLDRSMNTEAFFGQGTRLTVV.